Below are 32 T cell receptor beta chains sequenced from a single sample in a study of Ad26.COV2.S vaccination and SARS-CoV-2 variants. The sample's treatment: around 19 received Ad26.COV2.S at low or high dose, single or two shots; several received placebo; per-sample allocation not given. Day 63 after the first vaccine or placebo injection was the time point for sampling. Sequencing used immunoSEQ multiplex PCR; TCRdb keeps in-frame clones, though not all of them. The data hold about 680,000 clones, with 70% to 90% observed a single time. The source material was peripheral blood, sampled in a trial of Ad26.COV2.S vaccine versus placebo. The receptors come from a person aged 18-60 years who received the Ad26.COV2.S COVID-19 vaccine or a placebo.

The chain employs TRBV5-4 and TRBJ2-7; TRBD2 agrees at 13 bases. This CDR3 comprises 14 residues. Germline CDR1 is SGHNT and CDR2 is YYREEE (reference sequence). With V trimmed by 4 bases and J by 6 bases, 4 bases remained unmatched. CDR3 loop: CASSPRTSGGEQYF. The CDR3 nucleotides read TGTGCCAGCAGCCCTAGGACTAGCGGGGGCGAGCAGTACTTC.

V is TRBV7-9 and J is TRBJ2-7; D may be TRBD1 (6 bases). V was pared by 5 bases and J by 3 bases, with 11 bases between. This CDR3 spans 13 amino acids. Germline V gives CDR1 SEHNR, CDR2 FQNEAQ (reference sequence). The DNA for the CDR3 is TGTGCCAGCAGCCTCAGGGGAAACTACGAGCAGTACTTC. Translation: CASSLRGNYEQYF.

The genes are TRBV7-2 and TRBJ2-1; 7 bases align to TRBD2. This CDR3 comprises 11 residues. The germline V gene encodes CDR1 SGHTA and CDR2 FQGNSA. The junction had 7 bases not matched to a gene; V was cut back by 5 bases and J by 15 bases. CDR3 nucleotide sequence: TGTGCCAGCAGCCAGACTAGCCTACCGTTCTTC. Translating it yields CASSQTSLPFF.

As regards this clone: Other DNA variants within this sample encode the same CDR3. This sequence joins TRBV5-1 and TRBJ1-5; 9 nucleotides agree with TRBD1. The germline V gene has CDR1 SGHRS and CDR2 YFSETQ. V was pared by 4 bases and J by 3 bases, with 5 bases of the junction left unmatched. CDR3 size: 15 residues. Written as DNA, the CDR3 is TGCGCCAGCAGCCCGGGACAGGGCCTCAATCAGCCCCAGCATTTT. Its protein product is CASSPGQGLNQPQHF.

This chain connects TRBV7-2 to TRBJ2-3; 8 nucleotides align to TRBD1. Germline assignment: CDR1 SGHTA and CDR2 FQGNSA. Trimming at V came to 5 bases and at J to 7 bases, leaving 11 bases not matched to a gene. This CDR3 contains 15 residues. This CDR3 reads CASSPTAGGSNTQYF. The CDR3 DNA reads TGTGCCAGCAGCCCTACGGCAGGGGGCTCAAATACGCAGTATTTT.

For this clone: In the same sample, other DNA sequences code for this CDR3. V is TRBV5-1 and J is TRBJ1-2; 11 bases match TRBD1. The CDR3 is made up of 14 amino acids. CDR1 and CDR2 (germline): SGHRS, YFSETQ. V trimming: 4 bases; J trimming: 7 bases; junction bases outside the gene matches: 6. Written as DNA, the CDR3 is TGCGCCAGCAGCCTAGGACAGGGGGCTTCTGGCTACACCTTC. It translates to CASSLGQGASGYTF.

This clone was seen just once. The rearrangement links TRBV3-1 (or the pseudogene TRBV3-2) to TRBJ1-2; D is possibly TRBD1 (5 bases). Trimming shortened V by 4 bases and J by 4 bases, and 16 bases separated the two germline ends. This CDR3 is built from 15 residues. In germline, CDR1 is LGHDT, CDR2 YNNKEL (reference sequence). The CDR3: CASSLNAGPLYGYTF. The CDR3, as DNA: TGTGCCAGCAGCCTAAACGCGGGGCCCCTCTATGGCTACACCTTC.

V usage is TRBV5-1 and J usage is TRBJ2-1; 7 positions agree with TRBD1. The CDR3 runs 14 residues. From germline, CDR1 is SGHRS and CDR2 YFSETQ. The V segment lost 6 bases and the J segment 8 bases; nucleotides outside the gene matches: 11. The CDR3 DNA reads TGCGCCAGCACAAGGGAAGGGGGCAGAGATGAGCAGTTCTTC. This encodes CASTREGGRDEQFF.

The chain recombines TRBV6-2 or TRBV6-3 with TRBJ2-7; 8 nucleotides match TRBD1. V shed 6 bases and J 3 bases; nucleotides not matched to a gene: 10. In germline, CDR1 is MNHEY, CDR2 SVGEGT. The CDR3 covers 15 residues. The CDR3 bases are TGTGCCAGCAGCCCAATCCAGGGGGCTAACTACGAGCAGTACTTC. Its translation is CASSPIQGANYEQYF.

This CDR3 reads CASSRRVAGGDEQFF. In nucleotides, the CDR3 is TGTGCCAGCAGCCGACGGGTAGCGGGGGGCGATGAGCAGTTCTTC. This chain joins TRBV11-3 and TRBJ2-1, with 10 bases lining up with TRBD2. V gave up 5 bases and J gave up 8 bases; unmatched junction bases: 9. The germline V gene encodes CDR1 SGHNT and CDR2 YENEEA. CDR3 length: 15 amino acids.

This clone was counted between two and nine times. The gene calls are TRBV6-2 or TRBV6-3 and TRBJ2-7, with 7 bases fitting TRBD2. This CDR3 has 15 amino acids. The V gene end was trimmed by 5 bases and the J gene end by 3 bases; junction bases not matched to a gene: 10. Germline CDR1 MNHEY, CDR2 SVGEGT. The CDR3 loop reads CASSKPGGTNYEQYF. The CDR3 coding sequence is TGTGCCAGCAGTAAACCGGGAGGAACGAACTACGAGCAGTACTTC.

The genes are TRBV20-1 and TRBJ2-5, with 8 bases that match TRBD2. The ends lost 3 bases at V and 5 bases at J; junction bases unmatched: 14. The CDR3 covers 16 residues. CDR1 and CDR2 from the germline V gene are DFQATT and SNEGSKA (reference sequence). The CDR3 here is CSASSPAGGVRETQYF. CDR3 nucleotide sequence: TGCAGTGCTAGTAGTCCGGCGGGGGGCGTTCGGGAGACCCAGTACTTC.

The chain recombines TRBV10-3 with TRBJ2-1; 8 nucleotides line up with TRBD2. The CDR3 runs to 15 residues. Germline CDR1 ENHRY, CDR2 SYGVKD. Unmatched junction bases numbered 9, after V lost 3 bases and J lost 8 bases. Written as DNA, the CDR3 is TGTGCCATCAGTGACCCGGGGGGGTCTTTGTATGAGCAGTTCTTC. Translated: CAISDPGGSLYEQFF.

This sequence joins TRBV10-2 and TRBJ1-1; tentative D call: TRBD1 (6 bases). Germline V gives CDR1 WSHSY, CDR2 SAAADI. The V end was cut by 6 bases, the J end by 0 bases, with 8 bases between. This CDR3 has 13 amino acids. The CDR3: CASRGQLNTEAFF. CDR3 DNA sequence: TGCGCCAGCAGAGGACAGTTGAACACTGAAGCTTTCTTT.

The J gene is TRBJ2-7, the V gene TRBV18; 10 positions agree with TRBD2. This CDR3 has 14 amino acids. In germline, CDR1 is KGHSH, CDR2 LQKENI. J gave up 3 bases and V 3 bases, and 2 bases lay outside the gene matches. CDR3 DNA sequence: TGTGCCAGCTCACCGGTAGCGGGAGGCTACGAGCAGTACTTC. It specifies CASSPVAGGYEQYF.

The rearrangement joins TRBV4-3 to TRBJ1-2; D is undetermined. Trimming pared 0 bases from V and 7 bases from J, leaving 18 bases between. The CDR3 contains 16 residues. In germline, CDR1 is LGHNA, CDR2 YSLEER. CDR3 sequence (DNA): TGCGCCAGCAGCCAAGAGCCGTTACCTGATTTCCCTGGCTACACCTTC. This gives the protein CASSQEPLPDFPGYTF.

V usage is TRBV4-2 and J usage is TRBJ1-3, with 9 bases fitting TRBD1. Germline trimming cut 0 bases from V and 1 base from J; bases unmatched to any gene: 7. Germline CDR1 and CDR2: LGHNA and YNFKEQ. The length of the CDR3 is 18 residues. CDR3 protein: CASSQDRDRAGSGNTIYF. The DNA of the CDR3 is TGTGCCAGCAGCCAAGATCGGGACAGGGCCGGGTCTGGAAACACCATATATTTT.

The chain carries TRBV3-1 (or the pseudogene TRBV3-2) and TRBJ2-1; 9 nucleotides align to TRBD1. Germline assignment: CDR1 LGHDT and CDR2 YNNKEL (reference sequence). This CDR3 spans 17 amino acids. V lost 0 bases and J lost 4; bases outside the gene matches: 7. The CDR3 sequence is CASSQDRGQGMYNEQFF. The DNA for the CDR3 is TGTGCCAGCAGCCAAGATAGAGGACAGGGGATGTACAATGAGCAGTTCTTC.

On this clone itself: This same CDR3 is encoded by further DNA sequences in the sample. The V and J genes are TRBV19 and TRBJ2-7; 7 bases align to TRBD2. V lost 2 bases, J lost 1 base, and 5 bases stayed unmatched. Germline assignment: CDR1 LNHDA and CDR2 SQIVND (reference sequence). This CDR3 has 15 amino acids. Written as DNA, the CDR3 is TGTGCCAGTAGTATAACCCCTAGCGGTTCCTACGAGCAGTACTTC. It yields the protein CASSITPSGSYEQYF.

This chain uses TRBV7-2 with TRBJ1-1; D gene uncertain. The CDR3 has 14 residues. CDR1 and CDR2 (germline): SGHTA, FQGNSA. Trimming pared 5 bases from V and 3 bases from J, leaving 13 bases between. The CDR3 protein is CASSGRPDDTEAFF. The CDR3 nucleotides are TGTGCCAGCAGCGGACGCCCGGACGACACTGAAGCTTTCTTT.

The V and J genes are TRBV11-2 and TRBJ2-7; D gene ambiguous. The V end lost 5 bases, the J end lost 5 bases, and 7 bases lay between the germline ends. This CDR3 contains 11 residues. The germline CDR1 and CDR2 sequences are SGHAT and FQNNGV. For the CDR3, the DNA is TGTGCCAGCAGCCCCGCCCACGAGCAGTACTTC. Residues: CASSPAHEQYF.

A note on this clone: Distinct nucleotide sequences in the sample also encode this CDR3. The rearrangement joins TRBV12-3 or TRBV12-4 to TRBJ1-2; D is unclear. Trimming took off 5 bases at V and 2 bases at J, with 6 bases between the two ends. The CDR3 runs to 12 residues. The CDR3 DNA is TGTGCCAGCAGTCTACGAAACTATGGCTACACCTTC. Translation gives CASSLRNYGYTF.

The chain couples TRBV6-6 to TRBJ2-6; 7 nucleotides align to TRBD2. There are 17 residues in the CDR3. The J segment lost 1 base and the V segment lost 6 bases, leaving 9 bases of the junction unmatched. Germline assignment: CDR1 MNHNY and CDR2 SVGAGI (reference sequence). CDR3 sequence reads: CASRRLAGSSGANVLTF. CDR3 coding DNA: TGTGCCAGCAGGCGACTAGCCGGGAGTTCTGGGGCCAACGTCCTGACTTTC.

This chain uses TRBV25-1 with TRBJ2-6; D perhaps matches TRBD1 (6 bases). The CDR3 contains 13 residues. Looked up from germline, CDR1 is MGHDK and CDR2 is SYGVNS. The V end was cut by 10 bases, the J end by 1 base, with 8 bases between. The CDR3 DNA reads as TGTGCCACCAGGGGATCTGGGGCCAACGTCCTGACTTTC. This encodes CATRGSGANVLTF.

This clone turned up a few times. This chain joins TRBV27 and TRBJ2-7; 9 bases map to TRBD1. This CDR3 spans 14 amino acids. Looked up from germline, CDR1 is MNHEY and CDR2 is SMNVEV (reference sequence). V lost 2 bases and J lost 5; bases outside the gene matches: 4. The CDR3 region is CASSLPGQGNEQYF. The CDR3 DNA reads as TGTGCCAGCAGTTTACCGGGACAGGGCAACGAGCAGTACTTC.

This clone occurred once. The chain employs TRBV27 and TRBJ1-4; D unclear. The CDR3 extends over 16 amino acids. V lost 3 bases to trimming and J lost 0 bases, with 11 bases between them. Germline V lookup: CDR1 MNHEY, CDR2 SMNVEV (reference sequence). The CDR3 loop is CASSFAHSATNEKLFF. CDR3 DNA: TGTGCCAGCAGTTTTGCCCACTCAGCAACTAATGAAAAACTGTTTTTT.

The chain links TRBV30 to TRBJ2-7; D is perhaps TRBD1 (6 bases). Germline V CDR1 and CDR2: GTSNPN, SVGIG (reference sequence). V lost 3 bases to trimming and J lost 4 bases, with 16 bases between them. CDR3 size: 14 residues. DNA of the CDR3: TGTGCCTGGAGCCGGGACACTAATAGGTACGAGCAGTACTTC. It encodes CAWSRDTNRYEQYF.

This clone came up a few times. This sequence joins TRBV6-9 and TRBJ2-3, with TRBD2 matching 12 bases. V was pared by 8 bases and J by 6 bases, with 15 bases of the junction left unmatched. The germline CDR1 and CDR2 sequences are MNHGY and SVAAGI. This CDR3 spans 17 amino acids. CDR3 region: CASHRARLAGERDTQYF. Here the CDR3 DNA reads TGTGCCAGCCATAGGGCACGACTAGCGGGAGAGAGGGATACGCAGTATTTT.

The genes are TRBV6-5 and TRBJ1-1; 9 nucleotides line up with TRBD1. V was pared by 7 bases and J by 10 bases, with 13 bases of the junction left unmatched. The CDR3 totals 14 residues. CDR1 MNHEY and CDR2 SVGAGI come from the germline V gene. CDR3 sequence (DNA): TGTGCCAGCAAAGATAACCGGGACAGGGTAGTAGCTTTCTTT. Translated, it gives CASKDNRDRVVAFF.

V usage is TRBV5-1 and J usage is TRBJ2-5; the match to TRBD2 covers 13 bases. J gave up 4 bases and V 1 base, and 10 bases lay outside the gene matches. In germline, CDR1 is SGHRS, CDR2 YFSETQ. The CDR3 consists of 18 residues. CDR3 coding DNA: TGCGCCAGCAGCTTGACGGTTGGACTAGCGGGAGTATCAGAGACCCAGTACTTC. As protein: CASSLTVGLAGVSETQYF.

This chain uses TRBV11-3 with TRBJ2-3, with 7 bases fitting TRBD1. J was trimmed by 11 bases and V by 5 bases; bases with no gene match: 7. Germline V gene lookup returns CDR1 SGHNT and CDR2 YENEEA. The CDR3 is made up of 12 amino acids. The CDR3 sequence is CASSGDRARQYF. The CDR3, as DNA: TGTGCCAGCAGCGGAGACAGGGCTCGGCAGTATTTT.

The chain is built from TRBV7-9 and TRBJ2-7; D ambiguous. V was pared by 1 base and J by 2 bases, with 12 bases between. CDR3 size: 15 residues. CDR1 is SEHNR and CDR2 is FQNEAQ in the germline V gene (reference sequence). This CDR3 reads CASSLGLGTAYEQYF. CDR3 DNA: TGTGCCAGCAGCTTAGGTCTCGGAACGGCCTACGAGCAGTACTTC.